This entry concerns a single TCR beta chain. The data were obtained in a study of blood T cell repertoires in COVID-19. The germline gives CDR1 KGHSH, CDR2 LQKENI. Trimming took 6 bases from V and 8 from J; bases not matched to a gene: 11. The CDR3 is 15 amino acids. In the original analysis: Reference gene primer amplification yielded estimated nucleated cell counts. Using immunoSEQ multiplex PCR, the repertoire was profiled, and TCRdb retains in-frame clones only, with some absent. V and J calls and clone size come straight from that table; D and trimming were deduced from the DNA. The sample gives fewer than 500,000 clones, roughly 90% of which show up once; 0.9% to 1% is in the top ten.

The rearrangement joins TRBV18 to TRBJ1-4, with 8 bases fitting TRBD1. Specimen: PBMCs or T cells enriched from blood (not recorded which). The source of this sequence is a woman under 40 with acute COVID-19. The CDR3 DNA reads as TGTGCCAGCTCCCATGGAGGACAGGGTTGGGAAAAACTGTTTTTT. It specifies CASSHGGQGWEKLFF. Supplemented by reference TRBV18 and TRBJ1-4, the full variable domain reads NAGVMQNPRHLVRRRGQEARLRCSPMKGHSHVYWYRQLPEEGLKFMVYLQKENIIDESGMPKERFSAEFPKEGPSILRIQQVVRGDSAAYFCASSHGGQGWEKLFFGSGTQLSVL.